The 28 T cell receptor beta chains below all came from one sample that was sequenced in a study of T-cell reconstitution after alpha-beta-depleted transplantation in children. Unique molecular identifiers featured in how the TCRbeta library was prepared. TCRdb re-derived calls from the PCR reads in MiXCR, one entry per CDR3 protein. Of about 500,000 distinct CDR3 sequences in the sample, roughly 11% were seen once. The sample was PBMCs, mostly from graft donor cells, taken 180 days after TCRalphabeta/CD19-depleted stem cell transplant. All receptors come from a female patient aged 2-9 years who had a stem cell transplant for aplastic anemia, so the T cells may come from the graft donor.

This clonotype was seen only a few times. The genes are TRBV20-1 and TRBJ1-2, with unresolved D. V gave up 2 bases and J gave up 8 bases, with 15 bases separating them. This CDR3 spans 13 amino acids. Germline V gene sequence: CDR1 DFQATT, CDR2 SNEGSKA (reference sequence). CDR3 coding DNA: TGCAGTGCTAGATCGAGGGCTGTAGAGGGCTACACCTTC. This sequence encodes CSARSRAVEGYTF.

The chain uses TRBV7-8 and TRBJ1-3; 9 nucleotides align to TRBD1. With 10 bases clipped from V and 0 bases from J, the junction kept 13 bases outside the gene matches. The CDR3 has 17 residues. Germline CDR1 and CDR2: SGHVS and FQNEAQ. CDR3 in amino acids: CATYRDRASSSGNTIYF. As DNA, the CDR3 is TGTGCCACCTACCGGGACAGGGCAAGCAGCTCTGGAAACACCATATATTTT.

In this sample, this clonotype turned up a few times. The chain combines TRBV12-3 or TRBV12-4 with TRBJ2-1, with TRBD2 matching over 9 bases. This CDR3 has 13 residues. V shed 6 bases and J 8 bases; nucleotides not matched to a gene: 5. The CDR3 DNA follows: TGTGCCAGCAGCAAGCGGGAGGAGGATGAGCAGTTCTTC. Its translation: CASSKREEDEQFF.

This sequence joins TRBV30 and TRBJ2-7; either TRBD1 or TRBD2 may supply D (5 bases each). The CDR3 sequence is 13 residues long. The germline V gene encodes CDR1 GTSNPN and CDR2 SVGIG (reference sequence). With 0 bases removed from V and 3 bases from J, the gap between germline ends came to 9 bases. This CDR3 is CAWSVPGSYEQYF. The CDR3 DNA follows: TGTGCCTGGAGTGTACCAGGGAGCTACGAGCAGTACTTC.

This clonotype was detected only once. The chain links TRBV6-2 or TRBV6-3 to TRBJ1-2, with 8 positions matching TRBD1. Trimming at V came to 3 bases and at J to 6 bases, leaving 3 bases not matched to a gene. This CDR3 contains 13 residues. The germline V gene has CDR1 MNHEY and CDR2 SVGEGT. The CDR3 bases are TGTGCCAGCAGTTATAGACAGGGGAATGGCTACACCTTC. Amino acids: CASSYRQGNGYTF.

J is TRBJ1-2 and V is TRBV16; D is undetermined. This CDR3 region has 12 residues. From germline, CDR1 is KGHSY and CDR2 FQNENV. V gave up 2 bases and J gave up 2 bases, with 3 bases separating them. As DNA, the CDR3 is TGTGCCAGCAGCCAAGCAAACTATGGCTACACCTTC. This encodes CASSQANYGYTF.

This clonotype was counted between two and nine times. The chain recombines TRBV7-9 with TRBJ2-5; D is ambiguous. The CDR3 has 12 amino acids. Trimming took 4 bases from V and 7 from J, leaving 10 bases between them. Germline CDR1 is SEHNR and CDR2 is FQNEAQ (reference sequence). CDR3 residues: CASSSPGGTQYF. CDR3 bases: TGTGCCAGCAGCTCCCCCGGTGGGACCCAGTACTTC.

The rearrangement uses TRBV7-6 and TRBJ2-7, with D perhaps TRBD1 (5 bases). The CDR3 is made up of 18 amino acids. V was clipped by 4 bases and J by 2 bases, with 24 bases between them. Germline values: CDR1 SGHVS, CDR2 FNYEAQ. The CDR3 DNA sequence: TGTGCCAGCAGCTCGCACCTCCGGCACAGGTCTTTTACCTACGAGCAGTACTTC. Translated, it gives CASSSHLRHRSFTYEQYF.

The table lists this clonotype with many counts. The chain employs TRBV5-1 and TRBJ2-5; tentative D call: TRBD1 (6 bases). The germline gives CDR1 SGHRS, CDR2 YFSETQ. The CDR3 has 15 residues. V was pared by 3 bases and J by 3 bases, with 15 bases between. The CDR3 DNA sequence: TGCGCCAGCAGCTCGGGCCAAGCAGGGGAAGAGACCCAGTACTTC. Amino acid sequence: CASSSGQAGEETQYF.

This chain links TRBV20-1 with TRBJ2-5, with D hard to call. This CDR3 is built from 13 residues. Germline V gene lookup returns CDR1 DFQATT and CDR2 SNEGSKA (reference sequence). V lost 1 base, J lost 0 bases, and 6 bases lay in between. The CDR3 DNA reads TGCAGTGCTAGAGGATGGAACCAAGAGACCCAGTACTTC. Its translation is CSARGWNQETQYF.

This clonotype was counted only a few times. J is TRBJ1-1 and V is TRBV4-3; D ambiguous. Trimming removed 4 bases from V and 5 bases from J, with 14 bases in between. The CDR3 sequence is 14 residues long. Germline V gene data show CDR1 as LGHNA and CDR2 as YSLEER. The CDR3 loop reads CASSPSGVYTEAFF. The DNA for the CDR3 is TGCGCCAGCAGCCCTTCCGGGGTCTATACTGAAGCTTTCTTT.

This clonotype was detected ten times or more. The chain recombines TRBV20-1 with TRBJ2-7; D unresolved. Trimming cost V 4 bases and J 1 base, with 11 bases left between them. Germline V gene lookup returns CDR1 DFQATT and CDR2 SNEGSKA (reference sequence). CDR3 size: 13 residues. CDR3 nucleotides: TGCAGTGCTACAGGCTGGGGATCCTACGAGCAGTACGTC. This translates into CSATGWGSYEQYV.

The V call is TRBV20-1, the J call TRBJ2-4; the D gene is possibly TRBD2 (5 bases). Trimming took 4 bases from V and 0 from J, leaving 19 bases between them. CDR1 is DFQATT and CDR2 is SNEGSKA in the germline V gene (reference sequence). The CDR3 is 17 amino acids. CDR3 region: CSAIPGVFLIAKNIQYF. For the CDR3, the DNA is TGCAGTGCTATCCCCGGGGTCTTTCTTATAGCCAAAAACATTCAGTACTTC.

This clonotype has just a few counts. The chain employs TRBV12-3 or TRBV12-4 and TRBJ1-1; a possible D gene is TRBD1 (5 bases). The CDR3 has 11 amino acids. Trimming shortened V by 2 bases and J by 11 bases, and 9 bases separated the two germline ends. CDR3 protein: CASSLKGNAFF. The CDR3 DNA sequence: TGTGCCAGCAGTTTAAAGGGGAATGCTTTCTTT.

This clonotype was counted only a few times. The gene calls are TRBV2 and TRBJ2-1; 7 nucleotides line up with TRBD2. The J segment lost 4 bases and the V segment lost 1 base, leaving 7 bases of the junction unmatched. CDR1 SNHLY and CDR2 FYNNEI come from the germline V gene. The CDR3 is 16 amino acids. DNA of the CDR3: TGTGCCAGCAGTGAAGAAGCGGGAACCCTATACAATGAGCAGTTCTTC. This encodes CASSEEAGTLYNEQFF.

CDR3: CASSARDRGSPLHF. The CDR3 DNA reads TGTGCCAGCAGTGCCCGGGACAGGGGTTCACCCCTCCACTTT. The chain links TRBV12-3 or TRBV12-4 to TRBJ1-6; 10 nucleotides line up with TRBD1. Trimming removed 5 bases from V and 9 bases from J; junction bases left unmatched: 4. The CDR3 is made up of 14 amino acids.

This clonotype was seen only a few times. At one boundary the junction diverges from the germline segment, which might be a read error. The gene calls are TRBV11-2 and TRBJ2-2, with no clear D. There are 16 residues in the CDR3. Germline V gene data show CDR1 as SGHAT and CDR2 as FQNNGV. The chain's CDR3 is CASSLDLGSTTGELFF. In DNA form, the CDR3 reads TGTGCCAGCAGCCTAGACTTGGGTAGCACAACCGGGGAGCTGTTTTTT.

This chain joins TRBV5-6 and TRBJ2-1, with TRBD1 matching 9 bases. The CDR3 extends over 14 amino acids. Unmatched junction bases numbered 6, after V lost 2 bases and J lost 9 bases. Germline CDR1 SGHDT, CDR2 YYEEEE. The CDR3 region has the DNA TGTGCCAGCAGCTTCGGACAGGGGAGAATTGAGCAGTTCTTC. This encodes CASSFGQGRIEQFF. Complete variable domain (other parts from reference TRBV5-6 and TRBJ2-1): DAGVTQSPTHLIKTRGQQVTLRCSPKSGHDTVSWYQQALGQGPQFIFQYYEEEERQRGNFPDRFSGHQFPNYSSELNVNALLLGDSALYLCASSFGQGRIEQFFGPGTRLTVL.

The V and J genes are TRBV9 and TRBJ2-1; possible D gene TRBD2, 11 bases. Germline CDR1 reads SGDLS; CDR2 reads YYNGEE. The V end was cut by 3 bases, the J end by 2 bases, with 27 bases between. The CDR3 extends over 20 amino acids. DNA of the CDR3: TGTGCCAGCAGCGGCAGGACAGGGGGTAGCGGGAGGGCCGCCTACAATGAGCAGTTCTTC. This encodes CASSGRTGGSGRAAYNEQFF.

The rearrangement links TRBV24-1 to TRBJ2-2, with D possibly matching TRBD1 (6 bases). This CDR3 region has 15 residues. V was trimmed by 3 bases and J by 0 bases, leaving 7 bases between them. The germline CDR1 and CDR2 sequences are KGHDR and SFDVKD. The CDR3 bases are TGTGCCACCAGTGATGACAGGCCGAACACCGGGGAGCTGTTTTTT. This codes for CATSDDRPNTGELFF.

V usage is TRBV5-1 and J usage is TRBJ2-7, with D possibly being TRBD2 (6 bases). This CDR3 has 14 residues. Trimming removed 2 bases at V and 1 base at J, with 10 bases between. From germline, CDR1 is SGHRS and CDR2 YFSETQ. CDR3 nucleotide sequence: TGCGCCAGCAGCTTAGGAGGGAAGTCCTACGAGCAGTACGTC. This encodes CASSLGGKSYEQYV.

This clonotype was counted a few times. The V and J genes are TRBV20-1 and TRBJ2-1, with 10 bases lining up with TRBD2. In germline, CDR1 is DFQATT, CDR2 SNEGSKA (reference sequence). CDR3 length equals 17 residues. Trimming at V came to 5 bases and at J to 8 bases, leaving 18 bases not matched to a gene. The CDR3 nucleotides read TGCAGTGCTGCTTATCGGGCTAGCGGGAGATTAAAGGATGAGCAGTTCTTC. It yields the protein CSAAYRASGRLKDEQFF.

This clonotype was detected many times. This chain joins TRBV5-1 and TRBJ2-1; 11 bases match TRBD2. The CDR3 contains 16 residues. Germline CDR1 SGHRS, CDR2 YFSETQ. V was clipped by 0 bases and J by 4 bases; unmatched bases: 3. The CDR3 bases are TGCGCCAGCAGCTTGGAAGCTAGCGGGAGGTACAATGAGCAGTTCTTC. Translated: CASSLEASGRYNEQFF.

This clonotype was recorded a few times. The rearrangement joins TRBV28 to TRBJ2-4; possibly TRBD1 or TRBD2 for D (6 bases each). The germline CDR1 and CDR2 sequences are MDHEN and SYDVKM. CDR3 length equals 15 residues. V lost 5 bases and J lost 2, with 13 bases in between. The CDR3 reads CASSLGGKTKNIQYF. CDR3 coding DNA: TGTGCCAGCAGTCTGGGGGGCAAGACCAAAAACATTCAGTACTTC.

This clonotype came up a few times. V and J are TRBV5-1 and TRBJ2-7, with TRBD1 matching over 7 bases. J lost 4 bases, V lost 5 bases, and 6 bases had no gene match. Germline CDR1 is SGHRS and CDR2 is YFSETQ. The CDR3 is made up of 13 amino acids. In nucleotides, the CDR3 is TGCGCCAGCAGGTCCGGGACAGCTTACGAGCAGTACTTC. Translation gives CASRSGTAYEQYF.

V and J are TRBV3-1 and TRBJ2-5, with 14 bases aligning to TRBD2. In germline, CDR1 is LGHDT, CDR2 YNNKEL (reference sequence). V shed 0 bases and J 5 bases; nucleotides not matched to a gene: 8. This CDR3 is built from 18 residues. Here the CDR3 DNA reads TGTGCCAGCAGCCAAGACGGGACTAGCGGGAGTAGTAGCGAGACCCAGTACTTC. Residues: CASSQDGTSGSSSETQYF.

With regard to this clonotype: Sequence at one end of the junction differs from germline and may be a read error. The CDR3, as DNA: TGTGCCAGCTGCCAAGATGGTACTAGCGGGAGGGTTGAGGAGACCCAGTACTTC. Its translation: CASCQDGTSGRVEETQYF. The chain is built from TRBV3-1 and TRBJ2-5; TRBD2 agrees at 13 bases. This CDR3 contains 18 residues. Germline V gene sequence: CDR1 LGHDT, CDR2 YNNKEL (reference sequence).

The chain uses TRBV6-2 or TRBV6-3 and TRBJ1-4; a weak D match, TRBD1 (5 bases). V lost 6 bases to trimming and J lost 7 bases, with 18 bases between them. Germline CDR1 is MNHEY and CDR2 is SVGEGT. CDR3 length: 15 residues. The CDR3 is CASSLDPGRGEKLFF. For the CDR3, the DNA is TGTGCCAGCAGCCTTGATCCAGGGAGGGGTGAAAAACTGTTTTTT.